This TCR beta chain was recorded in a study of T cells in women clearing cervical HPV infection (dated by TCRdb to 2017 to 2018). Turning to the overall study: Cases were roughly 23 women with histologically confirmed HPV16-related CIN3 or worse, including a couple of invasive cancers. The controls were about two dozen women whose single incident HPV16 infection cleared within 12 months with no development of precancer or cancer. Blood from cases was collected at the visit where the lesion was first found, while blood from controls was collected once the infection could no longer be detected. Among cases, blood sampling came a median of roughly 150 days after lesion detection, with an interquartile range of about 85 to 230 days. Since HLA typing was available for only a few women, HLA type could not be ruled out as a confounder. The exploratory proof-of-principle case-control study was nested within the Guanacaste HPV Natural History Study in Costa Rica and compared TCR repertoires across cervical HPV16 outcomes. Cases were matched to controls by age within five years and by the year the sample was collected. Cases had a median age of roughly 35 years compared with approximately 40 for controls, and baseline characteristics showed no significant differences between the groups. The parent cohort enrolled roughly 9,400 women aged 18 or older in Guanacaste, Costa Rica, in about 1992 to 1994 and followed the women for less than nine years. Five blinded duplicates per group were added as quality controls, giving some 60 samples: 50 participants and roughly ten replicates.

As concerns this clone: There is no known antigen for this receptor.

Here is what the overall study found, with its caveats: Significantly higher TCR repertoire richness was observed in CIN3+ cases than in controls across sequencing depths, whereas no difference in evenness was found. The cross-sectional design could not show whether associations preceded infection or resulted from it; effector/memory subsets and HPV-specific T cells were not isolated. By combining richness with V gene abundances, random forest classifiers separated cases from controls with an estimated AUC of roughly 0.8. Because the number of T cells per sample was unknown, the richness differences could reflect varying T-cell content rather than repertoire biology.

TCR beta CDR3 regions were amplified by multiplex PCR from an average of around 1,200 ng genomic DNA per sample using the immunoSEQ assay. Primer bias was corrected in the assay by using a complete synthetic TCR repertoire to establish an amplification baseline. Amplicons were sequenced on the Illumina platform. The authors processed their data as follows. Error correction of the sequences involved clustering with frequency ratios plus a modified nearest-neighbor algorithm, after which the sequences were analyzed in the immunoSEQ Analyzer using IMGT gene definitions. At each rarefaction depth, TCR richness and evenness were averaged across 20 rarefaction repeats, and samples with fewer sequences than that depth were excluded. Wilcoxon rank sum tests with FDR correction were used to compare V, D and J gene relative abundances between the groups. In the blinded duplicates, the intraclass correlation was 95.6% for TCR richness and averaged approximately 82% across 60 to 70 gene segments. TCRdb re-hosts the immuneACCESS table, in-frame sequences only. Its copies lack some clones; in the studies checked, an unresolved V gene accounts for under half of them, and the cause for the rest is not known. The V and J calls and clone size come from that table; D and trimming were worked out from the DNA. The sample table holds tens of thousands of clones. In total, the top ten clones hold around 5% of the sample.

Every participant had a single incident cervical HPV16 infection, and women with prevalent HPV16 infections were excluded. Cervical HPV DNA was detected with MY09/MY11 PCR, and genotyping was done with dot-blot hybridization. Roughly 16 mL of heparinized blood were centrifuged, and the buffy coat was split into aliquots, frozen at -30 degrees C, and then kept at -80 degrees C. Genomic DNA was extracted from buffy coat specimens using QIAGEN kits. The material sequenced was blood buffy coat. This clonotype originated in a woman between 18 and 69 years old with a cervical HPV16 infection that either progressed to CIN3+ or cleared (not recorded which).

The part of the CDR3 DNA that was read is TGCAGCGTTGAGGGGGCTGGACAGGGGGCGAGGAATGAG. This yields the protein CSVEGAGQGARNE. The whole CDR3 is CSVEGAGQGARNEQFF. Recombination linked TRBV29-1 to TRBJ2-1, and TRBD1 matches 11 of the central bases. The read ends 3 residues before the CDR3 terminus; that terminus is restored from the germline J gene. Inclusive of the bounding cysteine and phenylalanine, the CDR3 is 16 residues long. Only the CDR3 bases that were read are kept: 39 of them, in frame from base 1. The germline V and J ends show losses of 3 bases and 7 bases respectively, and no gene match explains 11 bases of the junction. CDR1 is given as SQVTM and CDR2 as ANQGSEA, both from the germline V gene.